This T cell receptor (beta chain) was sequenced for a study of CD8 T cells in Susac syndrome. Random hexamers were used to reverse transcribe the RNA input (0.5 to 1 ug). The TCR beta CDR3 was amplified by immunoSEQ multiplex PCR across 54 Vbeta, 13 Jbeta. One entry per CDR3 protein, called by TCRdb with MiXCR from the immunoSEQ multiplex PCR reads. The table includes just over 150,000 distinct CDR3 sequences, nearly 97% detected once. The study sequenced TCR beta in blood CD8+ and CD4+ T cells. The multiple sclerosis control group consisted of treatment-naive patients whose relapsing-remitting disease, which was either stable or active, fulfilled revised McDonald criteria. FACS was used to enrich TEMRA cells, whereas the CD8+ and CD4+ T cells were obtained by negative isolation. The receptor was isolated from a human donor with multiple sclerosis. Sequencing was carried out using CD8+ T cells from PBMCs.

CDR3 nucleotides: TGTGCCAGCAGCCAAGATCGACTAGCGACAGATACGCAGTATTTT. It yields the protein CASSQDRLATDTQYF. The rearrangement joins TRBV3-1 to TRBJ2-3; 8 bases align to TRBD2. The CDR3 sequence is 15 residues long. The V and J ends lost 0 bases and 3 bases, in that order; junction bases with no gene match: 2. Germline V CDR1 and CDR2: LGHDT, YNNKEL (reference sequence).